This T cell receptor beta chain is drawn from a study of technical replicates of blood from a few donors (dated 2017 in TCRdb). Comment on this clone: The antigen this receptor binds is unknown. Per-nucleotide qualities are absent, and no much larger clonotype sits a single base away.

The library was built by means of the immunoSEQ multiplex PCR assay. TCRdb obtained this table from immuneACCESS and retained in-frame rearrangements with V and J assigned. These tables miss some clones; where compared with another copy, unresolved V genes account for less than half of the shortfall, and the remainder is unexplained. This sample has approximately 75,000 clones in its table, and approximately 97% of those were observed once. The top ten hold 0.29% of the sample. CDR1 and CDR2 are drawn from the germline V gene: ENHRY, SYGVKD. The CDR3 sequence holds 15 residues, the cysteine and phenylalanine included. Just CDR3 DNA is preserved here, 45 bases in frame from base 1. At the junction V is shortened by 5 bases and J by 1 base, with 12 bases in between.

The specimen was T cells isolated from PBMCs. This clonotype was sampled from a human donor in good health. The chain couples TRBV10-3 to TRBJ1-5; a confident D gene designation cannot be given. CDR3 protein: CAISNSGGSNQPQHF. The nucleotide sequence is given as TGTGCCATCAGTAACTCCGGCGGGAGCAATCAGCCCCAGCATTTT.